The source of this TCR beta chain is a study of T cell responses to AZD1222 COVID-19 vaccine. At the level of the study: Doses given second, at about 4 or about 12 weeks, were pooled.

Study-wide points: Among the donors, most were white British and more were female, and clonal diversity was possibly underestimated. Scientists sampled the repertoires only once the peak T cell response had passed.

Notes on this clone: Antigen unknown.

The CDR3 extends over 15 amino acids. Trimming cost V 6 bases and J 4 bases; bases outside gene matches: 8. Per germline, CDR1 SEHNR and CDR2 FQNEAQ (reference sequence). Assay: immunoSEQ multiplex PCR; the TCRdb copy retains only in-frame clones and omits some. Of 75,000 to 100,000 clones in the sample, roughly 91% were seen once. This chain links TRBV7-9 with TRBJ2-7; 11 bases match TRBD1. This TCR was sampled from an adult in good health. This material consisted of peripheral blood, taken on day 0 of AZD1222 vaccination. CDR3 residues: CASSPGQGAQYEQYF. The DNA for the CDR3 is TGTGCCAGCAGTCCTGGACAGGGGGCTCAATACGAGCAGTACTTC.